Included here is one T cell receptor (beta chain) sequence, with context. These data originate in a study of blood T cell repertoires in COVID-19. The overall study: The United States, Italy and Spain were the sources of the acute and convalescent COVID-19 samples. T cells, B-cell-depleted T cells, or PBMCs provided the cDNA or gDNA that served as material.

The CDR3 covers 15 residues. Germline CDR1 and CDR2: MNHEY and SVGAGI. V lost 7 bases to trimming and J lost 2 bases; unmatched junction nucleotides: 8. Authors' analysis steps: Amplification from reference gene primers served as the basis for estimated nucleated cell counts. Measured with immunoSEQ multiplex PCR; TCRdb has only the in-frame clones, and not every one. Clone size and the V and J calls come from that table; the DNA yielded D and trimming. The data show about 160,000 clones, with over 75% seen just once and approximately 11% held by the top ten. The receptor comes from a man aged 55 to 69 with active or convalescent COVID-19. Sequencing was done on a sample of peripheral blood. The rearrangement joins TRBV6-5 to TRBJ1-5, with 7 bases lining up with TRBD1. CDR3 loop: CASNPRGSGNQPQHF. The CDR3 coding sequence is TGTGCCAGCAATCCCAGGGGGAGCGGCAATCAGCCCCAGCATTTT.